This TCR beta chain was captured by sequencing in a study of cytomegalovirus exposure and HLA in healthy donors. The PCR ran on 60 Vbeta and 13 Jbeta primers. Some clones are missing from TCRdb's copy, which holds only in-frame ones; the method was immunoSEQ multiplex PCR. The sample shows 95,000 to 150,000 clones, approximately 69% of them seen only once. V shed 5 bases and J shed 8 bases, with 9 bases lying between them. The CDR3 sequence is 11 residues long. Germline V gives CDR1 MNHEY, CDR2 SVGAGI. This clone was counted between two and nine times. V gene TRBV6-5 combines with J gene TRBJ2-5, with D hard to call. The TCR sequence derives from a man aged 35 to 55 in good health and CMV-seropositive. Sequenced: PBMCs. CDR3 DNA sequence: TGTGCCAGCAGTACAGTCCAAACCCAGTACTTC. It codes for CASSTVQTQYF.